These 10 T cell receptor beta chains share one sample of origin, sequenced in a study of blood T cell repertoires in COVID-19. Clones were read by immunoSEQ multiplex PCR, and TCRdb kept only the in-frame ones, dropping some. The sample includes about 85,000 clones, roughly nine tenths of them seen just once. What was sequenced was peripheral blood. These receptors originate from a man aged 45-65 years with acute or convalescent COVID-19.

The chain joins TRBV7-9 to TRBJ2-1; possible D gene TRBD1, 5 bases. The germline CDR1 and CDR2 sequences are SEHNR and FQNEAQ (reference sequence). V lost 0 bases and J 8 bases, leaving 14 bases between the germline ends. The CDR3 length is 15 residues. The DNA for the CDR3 is TGTGCCAGCAGCTTAGCAGTAGGTTGGGGCCATGAGCAGTTCTTC. Protein sequence: CASSLAVGWGHEQFF.

CDR3 sequence: CASSEKTSSYEQYF. In DNA, the CDR3 is TGTGCCAGCAGTGAAAAGACTAGCTCCTACGAGCAGTACTTC. V usage is TRBV28 and J usage is TRBJ2-7, with TRBD2 as a possible D gene (6 bases). The V gene lost 5 bases and the J gene lost 0 bases, with 11 bases spanning the gap. CDR3 size: 14 residues. The germline CDR1 and CDR2 sequences are MDHEN and SYDVKM.

As for this clone: This sample also contains other DNA sequences that code for the same CDR3. The chain is built from TRBV9 and TRBJ1-2; D is unclear. The V end was cut by 3 bases, the J end by 8 bases, with 8 bases between. Germline assignment: CDR1 SGDLS and CDR2 YYNGEE. The CDR3 consists of 11 residues. The CDR3 nucleotides read TGTGCCAGCAGCGCTCTCGGGGGCTACACCTTC. Its protein product is CASSALGGYTF.

This chain connects TRBV20-1 to TRBJ2-1; TRBD1 might be the D (5 bases). The CDR3 covers 14 residues. The germline V gene encodes CDR1 DFQATT and CDR2 SNEGSKA (reference sequence). Trimming cost V 3 bases and J 4 bases, with 13 bases left between them. The CDR3 DNA reads as TGCAGTGCTAGTAGTCGACAGATTTACAATGAGCAGTTCTTC. It encodes CSASSRQIYNEQFF.

In this sample, this clone turned up once. The rearrangement links TRBV6-5 to TRBJ2-3; 7 bases line up with TRBD2. The CDR3 loop spans 12 amino acids. Germline CDR1 reads MNHEY; CDR2 reads SVGAGI. With 6 bases clipped from V and 8 bases from J, the junction kept 5 bases outside the gene matches. The CDR3 region is CASSRPGGTQYF. In DNA, the CDR3 is TGTGCCAGCAGCCGCCCGGGGGGTACGCAGTATTTT.

The rearrangement joins TRBV28 to TRBJ2-7, with D possibly TRBD2 on 7 matching bases. V lost 7 bases to trimming and J lost 3 bases, with 16 bases between them. Per the germline V gene, CDR1 is MDHEN and CDR2 is SYDVKM. This CDR3 has 14 residues. Here the CDR3 reads CASTLGGAVYEQYF. The CDR3 DNA sequence: TGTGCCAGCACCCTGGGGGGGGCGGTCTACGAGCAGTACTTC.

This clone appeared once. The chain uses TRBV5-1 and TRBJ1-1; D not resolved. In germline, CDR1 is SGHRS, CDR2 YFSETQ. The CDR3 is 13 residues long. Trimming removed 0 bases at V and 3 bases at J, with 6 bases between. CDR3: CASSLERDTEAFF. CDR3 nucleotide sequence: TGCGCCAGCAGCTTGGAACGGGACACTGAAGCTTTCTTT.

The chain joins TRBV5-1 to TRBJ2-1; 7 bases are shared with TRBD1. Germline V CDR1 and CDR2: SGHRS, YFSETQ. The CDR3 contains 14 residues. V shed 0 bases and J 6 bases; nucleotides not matched to a gene: 3. The CDR3 reads CASSLDGDSNEQFF. The CDR3 coding sequence is TGCGCCAGCAGCTTGGATGGGGACAGCAATGAGCAGTTCTTC.

The gene calls are TRBV4-3 and TRBJ1-2; TRBD1 matches at 9 bases. The V gene's germline CDR1 is LGHNA and CDR2 YSLEER. The CDR3 contains 16 residues. V was clipped by 0 bases and J by 7 bases; unmatched bases: 9. In DNA, the CDR3 is TGCGCCAGCAGCCAAGATCAGGACAGGGGAGTTTTTGGCTACACCTTC. The encoded protein is CASSQDQDRGVFGYTF.

Written as DNA, the CDR3 is TGTGCCAGCAGCTTCTCCGGGACAGGGGCCCCGAGGGAGCTGTTTTTT. It yields the protein CASSFSGTGAPRELFF. V gene TRBV11-3 combines with J gene TRBJ2-2; TRBD1 aligns across 10 bases. The germline gives CDR1 SGHNT, CDR2 YENEEA. The junction had 10 bases not matched to a gene; V was cut back by 3 bases and J by 9 bases. The CDR3 runs to 16 residues.